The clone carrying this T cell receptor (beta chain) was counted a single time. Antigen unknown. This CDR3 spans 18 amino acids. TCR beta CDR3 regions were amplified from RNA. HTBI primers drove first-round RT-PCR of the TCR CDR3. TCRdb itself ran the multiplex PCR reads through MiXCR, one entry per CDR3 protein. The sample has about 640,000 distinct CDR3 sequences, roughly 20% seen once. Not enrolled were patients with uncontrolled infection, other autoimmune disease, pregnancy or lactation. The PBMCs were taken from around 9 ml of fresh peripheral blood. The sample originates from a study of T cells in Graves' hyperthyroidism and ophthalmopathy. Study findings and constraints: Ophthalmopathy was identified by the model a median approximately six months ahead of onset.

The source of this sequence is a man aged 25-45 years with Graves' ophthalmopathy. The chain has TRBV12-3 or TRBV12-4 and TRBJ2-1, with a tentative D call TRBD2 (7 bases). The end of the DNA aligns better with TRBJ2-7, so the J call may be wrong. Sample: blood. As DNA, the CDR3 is TGTGCCAGCAGTTTGACACTCGGGGGCGGGAGCCTCAAGAATGAGCAGTACTTC. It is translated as CASSLTLGGGSLKNEQYF.